The 20 T cell receptor beta chains below were found in one sample sequenced in a study of cytomegalovirus exposure and HLA in healthy donors (TCRdb year 2017). Library preparation was by the immunoSEQ multiplex PCR assay. For the multiplex PCR, a mixture combining 60 forward primers for TCR Vbeta segments and 13 reverse primers for TCR Jbeta segments was used. The source is immuneACCESS, and TCRdb retained only in-frame sequences with V and J called. Part of the clones is not carried over; for the studies checked, unresolved V genes explain less than half of this, and the remainder is unexplained. The sample yields 180,000 or so clones; around 85% were counted once. Approximately 8.5% of the sample is taken by the ten largest. Sequenced: PBMCs. All receptors come from a man aged 18 to 35 in good health and CMV-seropositive.

The V gene is TRBV7-3, the J gene TRBJ2-6, with 7 nucleotides matching TRBD1. The CDR3 extends over 16 amino acids. J was trimmed by 2 bases and V by 4 bases; bases with no gene match: 5. Germline V gene sequence: CDR1 SGHTA, CDR2 FQGTGA. For the CDR3, the DNA is TGTGCCAGCAGCTACGATACAGGGGCTGGGGCCAACGTCCTGACTTTC. Protein product: CASSYDTGAGANVLTF.

The genes are TRBV7-9 and TRBJ2-2; 11 nucleotides align to TRBD2. The CDR3 is 14 amino acids. Trimming removed 5 bases from V and 6 bases from J; junction bases left unmatched: 2. Germline V lookup: CDR1 SEHNR, CDR2 FQNEAQ (reference sequence). The CDR3 DNA follows: TGTGCCAGCAGCCCGGGACTAGCGGCCGGGGAGCTGTTTTTT. It specifies CASSPGLAAGELFF.

The chain employs TRBV7-2 and TRBJ1-1, with D perhaps TRBD1 (5 bases). The CDR3 runs to 12 residues. Germline assignment: CDR1 SGHTA and CDR2 FQGNSA. Trimming shortened V by 2 bases and J by 11 bases, and 12 bases separated the two germline ends. The DNA for the CDR3 is TGTGCCAGCAGCTTAAGGGGCACGCAGGCTTTCTTT. This sequence encodes CASSLRGTQAFF.

This clone was seen a handful of times. The rearrangement links TRBV4-1 to TRBJ1-2, with 9 positions matching TRBD1. The CDR3 totals 15 residues. Losses at the gene ends were 4 bases for V and 10 bases for J; bases not matched to a gene: 13. The germline V gene has CDR1 MGHRA and CDR2 YSYEKL. CDR3 amino acids: CASSRPGQGRSSYTF. The CDR3 nucleotides read TGCGCCAGCAGCCGGCCGGGACAGGGTAGGTCCTCCTACACCTTC.

The rearrangement joins TRBV6-5 to TRBJ1-1, with D tentatively TRBD1 (6 bases). The CDR3 runs to 16 residues. V lost 2 bases, J lost 3 bases, and 16 bases lay in between. Germline V gene lookup returns CDR1 MNHEY and CDR2 SVGAGI. The CDR3 nucleotides read TGTGCCAGCAGTTACCTAAGACAGGTTGAGTACACTGAAGCTTTCTTT. It translates to CASSYLRQVEYTEAFF.

J is TRBJ2-1 and V is TRBV27, with D possibly being TRBD1 (6 bases). The CDR3 has 14 amino acids. Trimming removed 7 bases from V and 5 bases from J, with 15 bases in between. Germline V gives CDR1 MNHEY, CDR2 SMNVEV (reference sequence). CDR3 sequence reads: CASKYGQSNNEQFF. CDR3 DNA sequence: TGTGCCAGCAAATACGGACAGTCAAACAATGAGCAGTTCTTC.

The rearrangement links TRBV4-3 to TRBJ2-5; TRBD2 matches at 7 bases. Germline CDR1 reads LGHNA; CDR2 reads YSLEER. Trimming cost V 1 base and J 4 bases; bases outside gene matches: 3. This CDR3 spans 14 amino acids. CDR3 protein: CASSQVPGGETQYF. The CDR3 bases are TGCGCCAGCAGCCAAGTGCCGGGGGGAGAGACCCAGTACTTC.

The chain combines TRBV30 with TRBJ2-5; no reliable D call. The J call may be in error: the DNA end matches TRBJ2-7 better. Germline V gene data show CDR1 as GTSNPN and CDR2 as SVGIG (reference sequence). The CDR3 runs to 11 residues. As DNA, the CDR3 is TGTGCCTGGAGTGTGGGCTACGAGCAGTACTTC. The encoded protein is CAWSVGYEQYF.

The V and J genes are TRBV6-6 and TRBJ2-1; 9 bases are shared with TRBD1. Germline V gives CDR1 MNHNY, CDR2 SVGAGI (reference sequence). The junction had 13 bases not matched to a gene; V was cut back by 5 bases and J by 8 bases. CDR3 length: 16 residues. The CDR3 DNA follows: TGTGCCAGCAGTGGACCCGGGACAGGGTCCTCCGATGAGCAGTTCTTC. This translates into CASSGPGTGSSDEQFF.

The CDR3 loop reads CASSITSGGSQETQYF. CDR3 DNA: TGTGCCAGCAGCATCACTAGCGGGGGGTCTCAAGAGACCCAGTACTTC. The chain has TRBV13 and TRBJ2-5; 12 bases are shared with TRBD2. This CDR3 has 16 residues. Germline loops: CDR1 PRHDT, CDR2 FYEKMQ (reference sequence). Unmatched junction bases numbered 6, after V lost 5 bases and J lost 2 bases.

The gene calls are TRBV11-2 and TRBJ2-5; 8 nucleotides agree with TRBD1. The CDR3 sequence is 13 residues long. Unmatched junction bases numbered 4, after V lost 6 bases and J lost 4 bases. Germline loops: CDR1 SGHAT, CDR2 FQNNGV. CDR3 coding DNA: TGTGCCAGCAGAGCAACAGGGGGAGAGACCCAGTACTTC. This translates into CASRATGGETQYF.

This clone showed up just once. This rearrangement joins TRBV10-2 to TRBJ1-5; 8 bases are a match to TRBD1. V gave up 6 bases and J gave up 3 bases; unmatched junction bases: 7. This CDR3 comprises 15 residues. Germline CDR1 reads WSHSY; CDR2 reads SAAADI. The CDR3 loop reads CASSPLTGDNQPQHF. The CDR3 DNA is TGCGCCAGCAGCCCTTTGACAGGGGACAATCAGCCCCAGCATTTT.

Written as DNA, the CDR3 is TGTGCCAGCAGCCCGGGGCAAGAGACCCAGTACTTC. Its translation is CASSPGQETQYF. The V and J genes are TRBV5-4 and TRBJ2-5; D is possibly TRBD2 (5 bases). The CDR3 has 12 amino acids. The V gene's germline CDR1 is SGHNT and CDR2 YYREEE (reference sequence). V shed 4 bases and J shed 2 bases, with 6 bases lying between them.

The gene calls are TRBV5-1 and TRBJ1-1; 10 bases fit TRBD1. J was trimmed by 5 bases and V by 3 bases; bases with no gene match: 10. CDR1 is SGHRS and CDR2 is YFSETQ in the germline V gene. CDR3 length: 16 residues. CDR3 in DNA: TGCGCCAGCAGCTCCGGGACAGGGGTAACGGGAACTGAAGCTTTCTTT. It encodes CASSSGTGVTGTEAFF.

The chain employs TRBV7-6 and TRBJ1-2; 10 positions agree with TRBD1. The CDR3 length is 13 residues. The germline V gene has CDR1 SGHVS and CDR2 FNYEAQ. After removal of 4 bases from V and 5 bases from J, the junction contained 1 base not matched to a gene. CDR3 loop: CASSWDRGYGYTF. The DNA for the CDR3 is TGTGCCAGCAGCTGGGACAGGGGTTATGGCTACACCTTC.

The J gene is TRBJ1-2, the V gene TRBV2; tentatively, D is TRBD1 (6 bases). The CDR3 spans 14 residues. CDR1 and CDR2 (germline): SNHLY, FYNNEI. Trimming took 1 base from V and 5 from J, leaving 11 bases between them. The CDR3 is CASSEVGGRYGYTF. The CDR3 DNA sequence: TGTGCCAGCAGTGAAGTAGGGGGTCGATATGGCTACACCTTC.

The chain couples TRBV5-1 to TRBJ2-3, with D possibly TRBD2 on 6 matching bases. The V end lost 3 bases, the J end lost 2 bases, and 16 bases lay between the germline ends. The CDR3 has 16 residues. Germline V gene sequence: CDR1 SGHRS, CDR2 YFSETQ. Written as DNA, the CDR3 is TGCGCCAGCAGCTCGCCCGGGGGTTCCGACACAGATACGCAGTATTTT. Amino acid sequence: CASSSPGGSDTDTQYF. The full variable domain, with the rest looked up from reference TRBV5-1 and TRBJ2-3, is KAGVTQTPRYLIKTRGQQVTLSCSPISGHRSVSWYQQTPGQGLQFLFEYFSETQRNKGNFPGRFSGRQFSNSRSEMNVSTLELGDSALYLCASSSPGGSDTDTQYFGPGTRLTVL.

The chain is built from TRBV10-1 and TRBJ2-3, with 10 positions matching TRBD2. There are 16 residues in the CDR3. Germline V gene data show CDR1 as WNHNN and CDR2 as SYGVQD (reference sequence). The junction had 9 bases not matched to a gene; V was cut back by 2 bases and J by 7 bases. The CDR3 coding sequence is TGCGCCAGCAGTGAGGTGTCTAGCGGGGGCAAAAATACGCAGTATTTT. Its protein is CASSEVSSGGKNTQYF.

Only one count was recorded for this clone. The chain links TRBV6-1 to TRBJ1-2; D possibly corresponds to TRBD1 (6 bases). The CDR3 runs 15 residues. Trimming removed 6 bases at V and 5 bases at J, with 19 bases between. CDR1 and CDR2 from the germline V gene are MNHNS and SASEGT. In DNA form, the CDR3 reads TGTGCCAGCAGGGGGCCCCGGTCCAGGGGATATGGCTACACCTTC. Translation: CASRGPRSRGYGYTF.

The V gene is TRBV18, the J gene TRBJ1-2, with unresolved D. Trimming shortened V by 3 bases and J by 7 bases, and 9 bases separated the two germline ends. The CDR3 has 12 amino acids. Germline V gene data show CDR1 as KGHSH and CDR2 as LQKENI. The DNA of the CDR3 is TGTGCCAGCTCACCTCCAGCGGGTGGCTACACCTTC. Amino acids: CASSPPAGGYTF.